This paragraph reports one T cell receptor beta chain. Its antigen is still unknown. The sample comes from a study of graft-versus-host responses after intestinal transplantation. For the study at large: Recipients were given multivisceral, liver-intestinal, or isolated intestinal transplants. Every recipient had anti-thymocyte globulin induction and approximately three years of tacrolimus plus steroids.

Using immunoSEQ multiplex PCR, the repertoire was profiled, and TCRdb retains in-frame clones only, with some absent. The repertoire holds tens of thousands of clones, with around 95% as singletons. V was shortened by 3 bases and J by 3 bases, with 17 bases between the two germline ends. The V gene's germline CDR1 is SQVTM and CDR2 ANQGSEA. The CDR3 runs to 15 residues. Study-wide points: Within the allografts of patients who had graft-donor T cell macrochimerism, graft-versus-host to host-versus-graft clonal ratios were high. Detection of GvH clones occurred in recipient marrow, and some had their first appearance in ileum or blood.

The TCR comes from a human donor who was the organ donor for an intestinal transplant. The sample here was unstimulated CD8+ T cells sorted from spleen or lymph node cells, taken before transplant. The chain couples TRBV29-1 to TRBJ1-1; D perhaps matches TRBD1 (5 bases). The CDR3 sequence: CSVDRVEFRHTEAFF. The CDR3 region has the DNA TGCAGCGTTGACAGGGTTGAATTTCGGCACACTGAAGCTTTCTTT.